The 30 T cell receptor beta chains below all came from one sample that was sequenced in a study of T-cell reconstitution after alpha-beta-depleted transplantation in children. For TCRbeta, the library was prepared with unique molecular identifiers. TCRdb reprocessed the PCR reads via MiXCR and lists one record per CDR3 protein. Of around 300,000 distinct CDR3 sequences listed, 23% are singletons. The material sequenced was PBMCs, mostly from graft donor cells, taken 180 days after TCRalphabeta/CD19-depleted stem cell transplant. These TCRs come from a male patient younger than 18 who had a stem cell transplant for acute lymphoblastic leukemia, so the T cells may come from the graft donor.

The CDR3 coding sequence is TGTGCCAGCAGTCAGGATGAGCAGTTCTTC. Protein sequence: CASSQDEQFF. The chain links TRBV2 to TRBJ2-1; D is uncertain. CDR1 is SNHLY and CDR2 is FYNNEI in the germline V gene. This CDR3 has 10 residues. V lost 5 bases, J lost 8 bases, and 4 bases lay in between.

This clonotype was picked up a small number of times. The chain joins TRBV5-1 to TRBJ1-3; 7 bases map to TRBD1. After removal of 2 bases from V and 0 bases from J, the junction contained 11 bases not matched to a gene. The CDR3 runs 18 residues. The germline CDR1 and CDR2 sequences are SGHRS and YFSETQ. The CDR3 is CASSFGTGVPSSGNTIYF. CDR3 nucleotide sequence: TGCGCCAGCAGCTTCGGAACAGGGGTCCCAAGCTCTGGAAACACCATATATTTT.

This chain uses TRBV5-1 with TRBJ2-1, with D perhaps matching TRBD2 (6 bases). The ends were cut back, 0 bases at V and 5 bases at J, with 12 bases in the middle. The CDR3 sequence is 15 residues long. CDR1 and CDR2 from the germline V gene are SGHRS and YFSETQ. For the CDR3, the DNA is TGCGCCAGCAGCTTGGCGCCGGAGCGGGACAATGAGCAGTTCTTC. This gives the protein CASSLAPERDNEQFF. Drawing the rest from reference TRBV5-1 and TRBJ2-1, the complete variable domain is KAGVTQTPRYLIKTRGQQVTLSCSPISGHRSVSWYQQTPGQGLQFLFEYFSETQRNKGNFPGRFSGRQFSNSRSEMNVSTLELGDSALYLCASSLAPERDNEQFFGPGTRLTVL.

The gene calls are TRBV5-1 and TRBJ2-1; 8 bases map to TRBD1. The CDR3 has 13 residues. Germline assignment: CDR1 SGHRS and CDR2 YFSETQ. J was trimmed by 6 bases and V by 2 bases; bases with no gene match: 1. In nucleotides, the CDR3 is TGCGCCAGCAGCTTCAGGGGGCTCAATGAGCAGTTCTTC. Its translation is CASSFRGLNEQFF.

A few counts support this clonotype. The CDR3 loop reads CSASRDYLSHEQFF. Written as DNA, the CDR3 is TGCAGTGCTAGCAGGGACTACCTTTCGCATGAGCAGTTCTTC. This sequence joins TRBV20-1 and TRBJ2-1; TRBD2 agrees at 7 bases. V dropped 3 bases and J dropped 8; count of bases not matched to a gene: 10. The CDR3 runs 14 residues. CDR1 and CDR2 (germline): DFQATT, SNEGSKA (reference sequence).

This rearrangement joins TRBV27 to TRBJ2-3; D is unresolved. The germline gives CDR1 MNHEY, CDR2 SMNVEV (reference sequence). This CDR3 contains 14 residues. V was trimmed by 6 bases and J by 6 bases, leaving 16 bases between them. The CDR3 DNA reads TGTGCCAGCAGGCCCGTAGAGGCTGTGGATACGCAGTATTTT. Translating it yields CASRPVEAVDTQYF.

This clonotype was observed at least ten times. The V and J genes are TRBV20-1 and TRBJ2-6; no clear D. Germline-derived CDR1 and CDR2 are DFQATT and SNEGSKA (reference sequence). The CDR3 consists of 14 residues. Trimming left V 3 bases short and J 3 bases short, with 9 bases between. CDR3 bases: TGCAGTGCTAGTCCCATGGGTGGGGCCAACGTCCTGACTTTC. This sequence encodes CSASPMGGANVLTF.

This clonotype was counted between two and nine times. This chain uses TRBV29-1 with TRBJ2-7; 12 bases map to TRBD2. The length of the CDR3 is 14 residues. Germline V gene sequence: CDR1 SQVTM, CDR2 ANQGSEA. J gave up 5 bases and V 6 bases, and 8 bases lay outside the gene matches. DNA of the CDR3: TGCAGCGTCCGCAGACTAGCGGGAGTCCACGAGCAGTACTTC. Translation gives CSVRRLAGVHEQYF.

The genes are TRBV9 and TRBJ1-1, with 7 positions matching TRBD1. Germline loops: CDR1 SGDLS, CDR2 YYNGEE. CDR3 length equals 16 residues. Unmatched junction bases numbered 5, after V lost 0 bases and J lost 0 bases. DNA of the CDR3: TGTGCCAGCAGCGTAGCTTCCGGGACAGTGAACACTGAAGCTTTCTTT. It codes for CASSVASGTVNTEAFF.

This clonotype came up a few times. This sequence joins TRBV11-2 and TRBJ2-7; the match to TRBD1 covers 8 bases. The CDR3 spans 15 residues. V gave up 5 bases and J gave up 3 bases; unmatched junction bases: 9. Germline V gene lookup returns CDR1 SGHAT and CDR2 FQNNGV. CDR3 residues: CASSPTPDRDYEQYF. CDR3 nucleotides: TGTGCCAGCAGCCCCACCCCGGACAGGGACTACGAGCAGTACTTC. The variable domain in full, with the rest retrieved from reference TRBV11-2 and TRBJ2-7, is EAGVAQSPRYKIIEKRQSVAFWCNPISGHATLYWYQQILGQGPKLLIQFQNNGVVDDSQLPKDRFSAERLKGVDSTLKIQPAKLEDSAVYLCASSPTPDRDYEQYFGPGTRLTVT.

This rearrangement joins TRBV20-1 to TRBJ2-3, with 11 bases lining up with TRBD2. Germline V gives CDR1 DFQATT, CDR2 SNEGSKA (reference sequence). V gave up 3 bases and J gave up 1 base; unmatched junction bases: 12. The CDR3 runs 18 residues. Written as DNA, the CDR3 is TGCAGTGCTAGTCCGGACCTAGCGGGAGGAGGGCGCACAGATACGCAGTATTTT. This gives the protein CSASPDLAGGGRTDTQYF.

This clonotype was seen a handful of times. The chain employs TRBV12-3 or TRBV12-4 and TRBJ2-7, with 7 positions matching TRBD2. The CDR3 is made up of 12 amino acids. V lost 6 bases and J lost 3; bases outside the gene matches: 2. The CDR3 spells CASRAGFYEQYF. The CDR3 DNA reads TGTGCCAGCAGAGCGGGGTTCTACGAGCAGTACTTC.

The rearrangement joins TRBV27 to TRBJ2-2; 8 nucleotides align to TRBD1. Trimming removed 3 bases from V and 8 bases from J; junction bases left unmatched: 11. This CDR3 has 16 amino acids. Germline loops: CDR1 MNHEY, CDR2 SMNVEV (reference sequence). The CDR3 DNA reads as TGTGCCAGCAGTTTCTTAGGCAGGGGGCGGTCGGGGGAGCTGTTTTTT. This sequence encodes CASSFLGRGRSGELFF.

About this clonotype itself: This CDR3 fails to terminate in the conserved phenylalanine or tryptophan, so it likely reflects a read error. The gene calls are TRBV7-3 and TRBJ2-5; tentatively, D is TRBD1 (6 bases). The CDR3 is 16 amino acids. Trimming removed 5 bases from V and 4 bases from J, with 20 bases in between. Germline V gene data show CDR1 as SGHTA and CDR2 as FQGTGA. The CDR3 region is CASSRRGNGPGETQYI. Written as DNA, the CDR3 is TGTGCCAGCAGCCGAAGGGGGAACGGTCCAGGAGAGACCCAGTACATC.

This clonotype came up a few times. CDR3 bases: TGTGCCAGCAGGCCATGGGACTCAAGCACAGATACGCAGTATTTT. Protein: CASRPWDSSTDTQYF. The rearrangement joins TRBV7-7 to TRBJ2-3; possible D gene TRBD2, 6 bases. This CDR3 has 15 amino acids. Germline loops: CDR1 SSHAT, CDR2 FNYEAQ (reference sequence). V gave up 6 bases and J gave up 0 bases, with 13 bases separating them.

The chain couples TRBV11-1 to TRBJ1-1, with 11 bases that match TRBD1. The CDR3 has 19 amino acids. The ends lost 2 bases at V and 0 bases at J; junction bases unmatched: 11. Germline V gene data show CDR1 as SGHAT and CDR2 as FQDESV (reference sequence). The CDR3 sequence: CASSLFGRRDRGLNTEAFF. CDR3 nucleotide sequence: TGTGCCAGCAGCTTATTCGGACGCCGGGACAGGGGGTTGAACACTGAAGCTTTCTTT.

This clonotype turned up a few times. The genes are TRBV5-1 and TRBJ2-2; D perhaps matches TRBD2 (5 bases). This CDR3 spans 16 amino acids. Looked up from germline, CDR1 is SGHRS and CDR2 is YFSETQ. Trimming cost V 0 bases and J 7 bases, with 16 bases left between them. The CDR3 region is CASSLGLRGPIGELFF. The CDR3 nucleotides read TGCGCCAGCAGCTTGGGACTACGAGGGCCGATCGGGGAGCTGTTTTTT.

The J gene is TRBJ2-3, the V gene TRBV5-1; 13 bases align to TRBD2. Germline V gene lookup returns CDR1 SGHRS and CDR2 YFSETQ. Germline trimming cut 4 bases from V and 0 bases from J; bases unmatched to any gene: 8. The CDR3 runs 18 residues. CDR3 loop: CASSLGTSGASSTDTQYF. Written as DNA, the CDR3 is TGCGCCAGCAGCCTCGGGACTAGCGGGGCATCTAGCACAGATACGCAGTATTTT.

CDR3 region: CASAVVAGVSSEQFF. As DNA, the CDR3 is TGCGCCAGCGCGGTGGTAGCGGGAGTATCTAGTGAGCAGTTCTTC. This chain links TRBV5-1 with TRBJ2-1, with TRBD2 identical over 9 bases. The trim removed 7 bases at V and 9 bases at J, leaving 14 bases unmatched. Germline CDR1 reads SGHRS; CDR2 reads YFSETQ. This CDR3 has 15 residues.

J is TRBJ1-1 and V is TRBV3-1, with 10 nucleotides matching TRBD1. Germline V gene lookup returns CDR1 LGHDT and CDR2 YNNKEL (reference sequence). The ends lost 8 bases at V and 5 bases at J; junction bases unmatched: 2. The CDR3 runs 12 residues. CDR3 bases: TGTGCCAGCCGGGACAGGGGAACTGAAGCTTTCTTT. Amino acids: CASRDRGTEAFF. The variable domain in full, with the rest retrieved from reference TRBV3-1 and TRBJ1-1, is DTAVSQTPKYLVTQMGNDKSIKCEQNLGHDTMYWYKQDSKKFLKIMFSYNNKELIINETVPNRFSPKSPDKAHLNLHINSLELGDSAVYFCASRDRGTEAFFGQGTRLTVV.

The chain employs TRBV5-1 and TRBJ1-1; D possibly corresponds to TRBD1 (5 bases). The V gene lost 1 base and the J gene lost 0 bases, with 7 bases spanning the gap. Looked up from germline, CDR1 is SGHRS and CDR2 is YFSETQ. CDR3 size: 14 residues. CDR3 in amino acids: CASSLHRLNTEAFF. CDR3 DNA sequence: TGCGCCAGCAGCTTGCACAGGCTGAACACTGAAGCTTTCTTT.

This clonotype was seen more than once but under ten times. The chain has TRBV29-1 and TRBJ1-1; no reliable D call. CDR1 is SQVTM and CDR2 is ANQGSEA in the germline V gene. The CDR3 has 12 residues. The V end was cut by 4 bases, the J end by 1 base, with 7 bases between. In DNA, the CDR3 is TGCAGCGTTGCAGACCGGAACACTGAAGCTTTCTTT. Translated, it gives CSVADRNTEAFF.

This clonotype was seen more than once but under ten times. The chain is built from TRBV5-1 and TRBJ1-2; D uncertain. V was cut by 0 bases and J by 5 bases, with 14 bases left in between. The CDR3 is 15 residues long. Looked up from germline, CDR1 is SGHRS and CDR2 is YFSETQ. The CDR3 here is CASSLVGPSFYGYTF. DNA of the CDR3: TGCGCCAGCAGCTTGGTAGGACCTAGCTTTTATGGCTACACCTTC.

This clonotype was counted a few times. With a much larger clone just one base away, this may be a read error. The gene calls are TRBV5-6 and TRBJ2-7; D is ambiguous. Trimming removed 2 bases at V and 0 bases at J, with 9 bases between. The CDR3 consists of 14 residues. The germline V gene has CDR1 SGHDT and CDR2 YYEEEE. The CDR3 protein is CASSFGRNSYEQYF. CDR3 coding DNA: TGTGCCAGCAGCTTTGGGCGAAACTCCTACGAGCAGTACTTC.

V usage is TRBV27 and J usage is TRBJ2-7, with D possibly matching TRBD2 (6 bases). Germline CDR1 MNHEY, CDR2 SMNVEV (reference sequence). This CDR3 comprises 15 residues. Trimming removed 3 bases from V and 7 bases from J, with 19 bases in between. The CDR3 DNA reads TGTGCCAGCAGTTTTAGGAGGGTGGCGTTAAGAGAGCAGTACTTC. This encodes CASSFRRVALREQYF.

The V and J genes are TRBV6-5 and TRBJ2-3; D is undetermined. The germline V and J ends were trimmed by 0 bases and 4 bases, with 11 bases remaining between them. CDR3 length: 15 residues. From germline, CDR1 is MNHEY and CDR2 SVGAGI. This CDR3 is CASSYSIPRADTQYF. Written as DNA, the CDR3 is TGTGCCAGCAGTTACTCGATTCCCCGGGCAGATACGCAGTATTTT.

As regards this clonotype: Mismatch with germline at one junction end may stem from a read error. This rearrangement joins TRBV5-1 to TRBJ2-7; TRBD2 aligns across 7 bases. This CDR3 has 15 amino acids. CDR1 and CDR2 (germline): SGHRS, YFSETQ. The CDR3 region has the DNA TGCGCCAGAAGCTTCGGGAGGTCTTTCTCCTACGAGCAGTACTTC. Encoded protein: CARSFGRSFSYEQYF.

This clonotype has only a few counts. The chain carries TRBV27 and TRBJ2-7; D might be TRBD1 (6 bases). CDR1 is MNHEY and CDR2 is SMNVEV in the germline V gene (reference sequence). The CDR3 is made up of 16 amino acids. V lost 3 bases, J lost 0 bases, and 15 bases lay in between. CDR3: CASSFSGAPSSYEQYF. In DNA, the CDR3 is TGTGCCAGCAGTTTCTCAGGGGCCCCGAGCTCCTACGAGCAGTACTTC.

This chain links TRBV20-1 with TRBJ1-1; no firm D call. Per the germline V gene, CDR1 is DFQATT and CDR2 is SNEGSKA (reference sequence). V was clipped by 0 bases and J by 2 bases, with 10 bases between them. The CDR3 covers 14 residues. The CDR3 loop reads CSARDRLRNTEAFF. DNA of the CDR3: TGCAGTGCTAGAGACCGACTCCGCAACACTGAAGCTTTCTTT.

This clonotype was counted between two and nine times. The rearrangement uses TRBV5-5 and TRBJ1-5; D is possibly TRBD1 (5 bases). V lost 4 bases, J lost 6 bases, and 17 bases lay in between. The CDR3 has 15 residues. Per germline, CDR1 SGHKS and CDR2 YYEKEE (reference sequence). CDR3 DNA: TGTGCCAGCAGCCCAGACCCCACGAGGGGTCAGCCCCAGCATTTT. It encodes CASSPDPTRGQPQHF.